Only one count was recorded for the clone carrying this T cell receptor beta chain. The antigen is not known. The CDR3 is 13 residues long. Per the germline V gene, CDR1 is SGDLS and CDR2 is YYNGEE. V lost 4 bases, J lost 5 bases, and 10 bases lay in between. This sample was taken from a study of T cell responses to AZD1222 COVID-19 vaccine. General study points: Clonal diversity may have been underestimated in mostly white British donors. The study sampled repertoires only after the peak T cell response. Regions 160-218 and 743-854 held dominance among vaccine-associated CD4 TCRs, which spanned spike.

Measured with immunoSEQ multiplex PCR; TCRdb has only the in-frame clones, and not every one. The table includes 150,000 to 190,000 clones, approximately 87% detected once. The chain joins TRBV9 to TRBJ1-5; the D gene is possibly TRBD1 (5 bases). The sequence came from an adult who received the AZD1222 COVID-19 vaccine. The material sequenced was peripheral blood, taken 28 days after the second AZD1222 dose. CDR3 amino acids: CASSTDSYQPQHF. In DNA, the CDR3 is TGTGCCAGCAGCACAGACAGCTATCAGCCCCAGCATTTT. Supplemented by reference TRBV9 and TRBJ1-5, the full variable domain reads DSGVTQTPKHLITATGQRVTLRCSPRSGDLSVYWYQQSLDQGLQFLIQYYNGEERAKGNILERFSAQQFPDLHSELNLSSLELGDSALYFCASSTDSYQPQHFGDGTRLSIL.